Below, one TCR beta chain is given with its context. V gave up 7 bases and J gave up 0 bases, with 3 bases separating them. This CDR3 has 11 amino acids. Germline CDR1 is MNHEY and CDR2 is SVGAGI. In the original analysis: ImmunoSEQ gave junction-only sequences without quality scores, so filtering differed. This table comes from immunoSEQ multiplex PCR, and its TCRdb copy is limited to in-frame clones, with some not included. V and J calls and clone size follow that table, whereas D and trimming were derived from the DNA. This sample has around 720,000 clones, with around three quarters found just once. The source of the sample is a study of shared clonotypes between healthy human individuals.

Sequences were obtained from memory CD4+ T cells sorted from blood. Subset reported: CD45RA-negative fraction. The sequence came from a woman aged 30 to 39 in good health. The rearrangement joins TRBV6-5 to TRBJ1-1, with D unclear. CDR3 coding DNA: TGTGCCAGCAAGCTGAACACTGAAGCTTTCTTT. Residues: CASKLNTEAFF.